A selection of T cell receptor beta chains follows, all from one sample in a study of blood T cell repertoires in COVID-19. TCRdb's copy holds only in-frame clones and misses some; the assay was immunoSEQ multiplex PCR. The table has under 45,000 clones, over 75% seen once. The specimen was peripheral blood. The receptors stem from a man in his sixties with active COVID-19. The CDR3 runs from the conserved cysteine through the conserved F or W. The D gene is left open where the match is weak. Clone size is given for some rows only: seen once, a few or many times, or a class if the clone is expanded.

TRBD2,TRBV28,NA,TRBJ2-4,CASRGGRERDIQYF,TGTGCCAGCAGGGGCGGGAGGGAGCGGGACATTCAGTACTTC
TRBD1,TRBV19,NA,TRBJ2-7,CASSGDRGTYEQYF,TGTGCCAGTAGTGGGGACAGGGGGACCTACGAGCAGTACTTC
NA,TRBV15,NA,TRBJ2-3,CATSRGGETTDTQYF,TGTGCCACCAGCAGAGGAGGAGAGACCACAGATACGCAGTATTTT
TRBD2,TRBV3-1/TRBV3-2,NA,TRBJ2-1,CASTRGSSYNEQFF,TGTGCCAGCACGCGGGGGAGCTCCTACAATGAGCAGTTCTTC
NA,TRBV18,NA,TRBJ2-3,CASSGHKDTQYF,TGTGCCAGCTCCGGACACAAGGATACGCAGTATTTT
NA,TRBV7-3,NA,TRBJ2-1,CASSPSGGTQNEQFF,TGTGCCAGCAGCCCCTCAGGCGGGACCCAAAATGAGCAGTTCTTC
TRBD1,TRBV7-9,NA,TRBJ1-1,CASSPRQGSNTEAFF,TGTGCCAGCAGCCCTAGACAGGGGAGTAACACTGAAGCTTTCTTT
TRBD2,TRBV6-2/TRBV6-3,few,TRBJ2-7,CASSYSGGASGSFFYEQYF,TGTGCCAGCAGTTACTCGGGAGGAGCTAGCGGGAGTTTTTTCTACGAGCAGTACTTC
TRBD1,TRBV28,NA,TRBJ1-4,CASSLSLPGTVTNEKLFF,TGTGCCAGCAGTTTATCACTCCCGGGGACAGTTACTAATGAAAAACTGTTTTTT
NA,TRBV14,NA,TRBJ2-7,CASSPIGVVSRGGEQYF,TGTGCCAGCAGCCCAATCGGGGTAGTATCCCGCGGAGGGGAGCAGTACTTC
NA,TRBV5-1,NA,TRBJ1-2,CASSLDRRGFAF,TGCGCCAGCAGCTTGGACCGGCGGGGATTCGCCTTC
NA,TRBV21-1,NA,TRBJ2-3,CASSKEDHRWTPASTDTQYF,TGTGCCAGCAGCAAGGAGGATCATCGCTGGACTCCGGCCAGCACAGATACGCAGTATTTT